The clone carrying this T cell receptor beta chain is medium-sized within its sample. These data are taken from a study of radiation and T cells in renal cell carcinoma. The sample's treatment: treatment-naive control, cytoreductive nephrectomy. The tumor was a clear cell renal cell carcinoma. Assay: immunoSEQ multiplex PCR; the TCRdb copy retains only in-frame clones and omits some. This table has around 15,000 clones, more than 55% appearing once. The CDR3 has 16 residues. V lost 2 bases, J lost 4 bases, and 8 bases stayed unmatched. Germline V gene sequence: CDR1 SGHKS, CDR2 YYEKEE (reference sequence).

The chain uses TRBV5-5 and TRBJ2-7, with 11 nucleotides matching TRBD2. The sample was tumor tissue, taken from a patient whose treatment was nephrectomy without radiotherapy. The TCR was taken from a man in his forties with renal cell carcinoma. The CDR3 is CASSLDSGGARYEQYF. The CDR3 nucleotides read TGTGCCAGCAGCTTAGATAGCGGGGGGGCGCGATACGAGCAGTACTTC.